The 12 T cell receptor beta chains presented below share a single source sample, sequenced in a study of T cell responses to AZD1222 COVID-19 vaccine. Clones were read by immunoSEQ multiplex PCR, and TCRdb kept only the in-frame ones, dropping some. Of around 100,000 clones in the sample, around 90% were seen once. Source: peripheral blood, taken on day 0 of AZD1222 vaccination. These TCRs come from an adult in good health.

V gene TRBV11-2 combines with J gene TRBJ2-5; no reliable D call. V dropped 0 bases and J dropped 2 bases, with 10 bases sitting between them. Germline loops: CDR1 SGHAT, CDR2 FQNNGV. The CDR3 loop spans 15 amino acids. CDR3 amino acids: CASSLDRNRQETQYF. The CDR3 DNA reads as TGTGCCAGCAGCTTAGATCGGAATAGGCAAGAGACCCAGTACTTC.

V gene TRBV7-2 combines with J gene TRBJ2-3; the match to TRBD2 covers 10 bases. V gave up 1 base and J gave up 2 bases; unmatched junction bases: 3. Germline CDR1 is SGHTA and CDR2 is FQGNSA. The CDR3 length is 16 residues. CDR3 DNA: TGTGCCAGCAGCTTAGAACTAGCGGGGAACACAGATACGCAGTATTTT. Translation gives CASSLELAGNTDTQYF.

The genes are TRBV5-1 and TRBJ1-1; maybe TRBD1 (5 bases). Germline CDR1 reads SGHRS; CDR2 reads YFSETQ. V lost 1 base to trimming and J lost 1 base, with 8 bases between them. CDR3 length: 14 amino acids. The CDR3 DNA reads as TGCGCCAGCAGCTTGTACCAGGGGAACACTGAAGCTTTCTTT. Translation: CASSLYQGNTEAFF.

The chain joins TRBV27 to TRBJ2-2; perhaps TRBD1 as D (5 bases). Trimming removed 5 bases at V and 2 bases at J, with 15 bases between. CDR3 length: 16 amino acids. Germline CDR1 MNHEY, CDR2 SMNVEV (reference sequence). The CDR3 DNA reads TGTGCCAGCAGTCTATGGGCGACAGCCAACACCGGGGAGCTGTTTTTT. It codes for CASSLWATANTGELFF.

V is TRBV19 and J is TRBJ1-5, with D perhaps TRBD1 (5 bases). Deletions cut 4 bases from V and 9 bases from J, with 13 bases between. CDR1 LNHDA and CDR2 SQIVND come from the germline V gene (reference sequence). The CDR3 runs 13 residues. In DNA, the CDR3 is TGTGCCAGTAGTACCGCCCTAGGGGCGCCCCAGCATTTT. Its protein product is CASSTALGAPQHF.

The chain combines TRBV28 with TRBJ1-4; no reliable D call. CDR3 length: 15 residues. The germline CDR1 and CDR2 sequences are MDHEN and SYDVKM. The V end lost 6 bases, the J end lost 10 bases, and 21 bases lay between the germline ends. The CDR3: CASSAPRGTLGKLFF. Here the CDR3 DNA reads TGTGCCAGCAGCGCCCCCCGGGGAACGTTAGGAAAACTGTTTTTT.

This chain links TRBV7-6 with TRBJ1-4; D gene unclear. The CDR3 has 15 amino acids. The V and J ends lost 5 bases and 5 bases respectively, with 15 bases between them. CDR1 SGHVS and CDR2 FNYEAQ come from the germline V gene. CDR3 protein: CASSIYKRNNEKLFF. CDR3 coding DNA: TGTGCCAGCAGCATATACAAGAGAAACAATGAAAAACTGTTTTTT. Together with reference TRBV7-6 and TRBJ1-4, the CDR3 gives the full variable domain: GAGVSQSPRYKVTKRGQDVALRCDPISGHVSLYWYRQALGQGPEFLTYFNYEAQQDKSGLPNDRFSAERPEGSISTLTIQRTEQRDSAMYRCASSIYKRNNEKLFFGSGTQLSVL.

The rearrangement links TRBV7-8 to TRBJ1-1; a possible D gene is TRBD1 (6 bases). The V end lost 2 bases, the J end lost 5 bases, and 15 bases lay between the germline ends. The CDR3 has 15 amino acids. The germline CDR1 and CDR2 sequences are SGHVS and FQNEAQ. The CDR3 is CASSLPGRGGTEAFF. The CDR3 DNA sequence: TGTGCCAGCAGCTTACCCGGCAGGGGAGGAACTGAAGCTTTCTTT.

This chain links TRBV27 with TRBJ1-5; D is ambiguous. This CDR3 has 15 amino acids. CDR1 and CDR2 (germline): MNHEY, SMNVEV (reference sequence). The V end lost 2 bases, the J end lost 1 base, and 9 bases lay between the germline ends. For the CDR3, the DNA is TGTGCCAGCAGTTTAGGATGGGAAAGCAATCAGCCCCAGCATTTT. It encodes CASSLGWESNQPQHF.

The chain links TRBV6-1 to TRBJ2-1, with D possibly being TRBD2 (6 bases). CDR3 length: 16 residues. V was shortened by 4 bases and J by 0 bases, with 13 bases between the two germline ends. Germline V gene data show CDR1 as MNHNS and CDR2 as SASEGT. The CDR3 bases are TGTGCCAGCAGTGGGAACGGGGGAAGCTCCTACAATGAGCAGTTCTTC. Protein: CASSGNGGSSYNEQFF.

The CDR3 DNA sequence: TGTGCCAGCAGCTTAATGGTGGGAGGGGGTTTGGAAGCTTTCTTT. The encoded protein is CASSLMVGGGLEAFF. V and J are TRBV11-3 and TRBJ1-1, with D perhaps TRBD1 (6 bases). The CDR3 has 15 amino acids. V was pared by 2 bases and J by 8 bases, with 18 bases between. Germline V gene sequence: CDR1 SGHNT, CDR2 YENEEA.

The V and J genes are TRBV7-2 and TRBJ2-6, with no clear D. V lost 5 bases to trimming and J lost 4 bases, with 6 bases between them. CDR3 length equals 13 residues. The germline V gene encodes CDR1 SGHTA and CDR2 FQGNSA. CDR3 sequence: CASSPVGANVLTF. The CDR3 DNA sequence: TGTGCCAGCAGCCCCGTAGGGGCCAACGTCCTGACTTTC.